This T cell receptor (beta chain) was captured by sequencing in a study of blood T cell repertoires in COVID-19. Profiling relied on immunoSEQ multiplex PCR, and the TCRdb table lists in-frame clones only, not all of them. This sample yields 250,000 to 300,000 clones, of which more than 80% are seen a single time; approximately 6.5% belongs to the top ten. The CDR3 spans 14 residues. The junction had 4 bases not matched to a gene; V was cut back by 5 bases and J by 5 bases. Germline V gene lookup returns CDR1 MNHEY and CDR2 SVGAGI. This TCR was recovered from a woman aged 45-65 years with COVID-19, enrolled during active disease. The sample comprised peripheral blood. The chain employs TRBV6-5 and TRBJ1-4; 8 bases align to TRBD1. CDR3 residues: CASSNGQGNEKLFF. CDR3 bases: TGTGCCAGCAGTAATGGACAGGGCAATGAAAAACTGTTTTTT.